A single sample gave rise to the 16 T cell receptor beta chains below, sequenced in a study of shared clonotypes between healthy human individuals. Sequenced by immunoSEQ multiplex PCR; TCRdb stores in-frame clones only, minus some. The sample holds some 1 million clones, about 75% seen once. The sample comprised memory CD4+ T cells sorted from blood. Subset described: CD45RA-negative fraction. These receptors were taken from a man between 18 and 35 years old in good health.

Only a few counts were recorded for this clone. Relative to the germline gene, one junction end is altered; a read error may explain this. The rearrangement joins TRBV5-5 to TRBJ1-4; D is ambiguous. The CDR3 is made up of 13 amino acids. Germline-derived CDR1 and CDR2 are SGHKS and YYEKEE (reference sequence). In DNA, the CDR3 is TGTGCCAGCAGCTTGAGGCCTAACGAAAAACTGTTTTTT. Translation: CASSLRPNEKLFF.

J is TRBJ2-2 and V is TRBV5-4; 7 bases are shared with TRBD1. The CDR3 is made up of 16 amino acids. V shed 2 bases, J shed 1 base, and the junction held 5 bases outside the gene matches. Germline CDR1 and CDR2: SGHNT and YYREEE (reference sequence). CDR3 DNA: TGTGCCAGCAGCTTTAAAACAGGGGTGAACACCGGGGAGCTGTTTTTT. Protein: CASSFKTGVNTGELFF.

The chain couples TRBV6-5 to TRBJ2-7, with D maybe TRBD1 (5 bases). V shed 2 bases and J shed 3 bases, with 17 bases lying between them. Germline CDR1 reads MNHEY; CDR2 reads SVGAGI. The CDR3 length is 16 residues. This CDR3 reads CASSYGEQVRSYEQYF. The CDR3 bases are TGTGCCAGCAGTTACGGGGAACAGGTCAGGAGCTACGAGCAGTACTTC.

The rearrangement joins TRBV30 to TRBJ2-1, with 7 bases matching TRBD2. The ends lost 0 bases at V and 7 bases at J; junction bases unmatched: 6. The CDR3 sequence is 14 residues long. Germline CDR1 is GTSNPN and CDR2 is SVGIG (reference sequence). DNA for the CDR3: TGTGCCTGGAGTGTATCTGGACTAGTGAATGAGCAGTTCTTC. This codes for CAWSVSGLVNEQFF.

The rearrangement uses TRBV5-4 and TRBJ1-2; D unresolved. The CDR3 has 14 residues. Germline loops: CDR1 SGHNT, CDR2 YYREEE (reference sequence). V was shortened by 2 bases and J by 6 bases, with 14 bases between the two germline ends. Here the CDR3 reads CASSFTLGSDGYTF. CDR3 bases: TGTGCCAGCAGCTTTACACTGGGGTCCGATGGCTACACCTTC.

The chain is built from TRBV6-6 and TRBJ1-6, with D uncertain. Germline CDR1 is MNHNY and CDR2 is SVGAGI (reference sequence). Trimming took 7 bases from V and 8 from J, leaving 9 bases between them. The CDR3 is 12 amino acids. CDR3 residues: CASKDEDSPLHF. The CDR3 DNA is TGTGCCAGCAAAGACGAGGATTCACCCCTCCACTTT.

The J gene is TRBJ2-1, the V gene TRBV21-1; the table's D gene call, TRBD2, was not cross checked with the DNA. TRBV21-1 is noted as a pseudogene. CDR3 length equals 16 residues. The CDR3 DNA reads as TGTGCCAGCAGCAAAGAAGAGGACTCCATATACAATGAGCAGTTCTTC. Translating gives CASSKEEDSIYNEQFF.

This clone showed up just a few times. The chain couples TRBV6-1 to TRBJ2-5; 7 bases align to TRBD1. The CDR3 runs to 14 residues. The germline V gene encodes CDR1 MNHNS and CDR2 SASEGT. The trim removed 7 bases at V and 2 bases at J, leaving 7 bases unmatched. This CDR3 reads CASIRQGKQETQYF. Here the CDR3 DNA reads TGTGCCAGCATCAGACAGGGAAAACAAGAGACCCAGTACTTC.

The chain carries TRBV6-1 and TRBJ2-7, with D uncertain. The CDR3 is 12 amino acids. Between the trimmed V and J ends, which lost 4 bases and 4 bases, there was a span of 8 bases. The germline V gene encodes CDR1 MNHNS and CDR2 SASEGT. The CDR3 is CASSGTRYEQYF. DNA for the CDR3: TGTGCCAGCAGTGGCACCCGGTACGAGCAGTACTTC.

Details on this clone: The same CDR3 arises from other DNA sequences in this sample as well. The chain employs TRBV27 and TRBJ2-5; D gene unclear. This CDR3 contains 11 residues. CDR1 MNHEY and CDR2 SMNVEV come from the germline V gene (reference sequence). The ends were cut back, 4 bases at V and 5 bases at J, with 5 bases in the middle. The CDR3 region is CASSSGETQYF. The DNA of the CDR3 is TGTGCCAGCAGTTCTGGTGAGACCCAGTACTTC.

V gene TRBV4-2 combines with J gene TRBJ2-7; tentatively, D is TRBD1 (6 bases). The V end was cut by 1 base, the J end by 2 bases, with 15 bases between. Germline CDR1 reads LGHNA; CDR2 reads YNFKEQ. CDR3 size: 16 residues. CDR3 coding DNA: TGTGCCAGCAGCCAAGGTTCGGACAGTCGCCCCTACGAGCAGTACTTC. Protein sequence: CASSQGSDSRPYEQYF.

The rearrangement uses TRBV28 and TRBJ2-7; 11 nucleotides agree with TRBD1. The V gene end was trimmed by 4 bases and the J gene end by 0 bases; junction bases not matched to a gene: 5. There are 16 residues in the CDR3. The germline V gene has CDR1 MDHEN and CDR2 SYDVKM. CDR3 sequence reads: CASSSSGTGGSYEQYF. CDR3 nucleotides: TGTGCCAGCAGTTCCTCCGGGACAGGGGGCTCCTACGAGCAGTACTTC.

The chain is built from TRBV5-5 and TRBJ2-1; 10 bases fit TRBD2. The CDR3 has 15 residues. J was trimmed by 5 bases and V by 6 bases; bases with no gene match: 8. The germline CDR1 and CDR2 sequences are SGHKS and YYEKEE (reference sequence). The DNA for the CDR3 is TGTGCCAGCATTCCCGGACTAGCGGCAAACAATGAGCAGTTCTTC. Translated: CASIPGLAANNEQFF.

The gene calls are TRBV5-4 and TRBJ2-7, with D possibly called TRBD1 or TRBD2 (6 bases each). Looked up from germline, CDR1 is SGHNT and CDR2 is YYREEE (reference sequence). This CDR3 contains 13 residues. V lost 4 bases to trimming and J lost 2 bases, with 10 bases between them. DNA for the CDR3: TGTGCCAGCAGCCTGGGGGGCACCTACGAGCAGTACTTC. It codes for CASSLGGTYEQYF.

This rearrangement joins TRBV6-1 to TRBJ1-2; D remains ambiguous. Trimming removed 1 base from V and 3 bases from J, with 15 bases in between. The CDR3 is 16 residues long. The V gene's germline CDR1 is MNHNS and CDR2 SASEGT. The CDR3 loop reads CASSEEFGAPYYGYTF. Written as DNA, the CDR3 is TGTGCCAGCAGTGAAGAATTCGGCGCCCCGTACTATGGCTACACCTTC.

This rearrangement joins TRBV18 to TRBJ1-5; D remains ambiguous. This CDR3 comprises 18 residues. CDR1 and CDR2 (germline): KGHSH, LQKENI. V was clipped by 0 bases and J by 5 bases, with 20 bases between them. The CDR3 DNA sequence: TGTGCCAGCTCACCACCGGGGTCCCCTTTAGGACCCCATCAGCCCCAGCATTTT. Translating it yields CASSPPGSPLGPHQPQHF.